These 18 T cell receptor beta chains were all obtained from the same sample, sequenced in a study of blood T cell repertoires in COVID-19. Method: immunoSEQ multiplex PCR; TCRdb's copy keeps in-frame clones and lacks some. The sample gives roughly 120,000 clones, around three quarters of which show up once; approximately 4.2% is in the top ten. The sample comprised peripheral blood. These receptor sequences come from an elderly woman with acute or convalescent COVID-19.

The chain uses TRBV7-3 and TRBJ2-1; 10 bases fit TRBD2. J lost 2 bases, V lost 5 bases, and 3 bases had no gene match. CDR1 and CDR2 (germline): SGHTA, FQGTGA. This CDR3 region has 15 residues. CDR3 sequence: CASSPSGSPYNEQFF. Here the CDR3 DNA reads TGTGCCAGCAGCCCTAGCGGGAGCCCCTACAATGAGCAGTTCTTC.

CDR3 nucleotides: TGCAGCGCAGGCTTCGGTTCCGGAGAGGCTTTCTTT. Amino acid sequence: CSAGFGSGEAFF. The chain has TRBV29-1 and TRBJ1-1; D is ambiguous. This CDR3 has 12 amino acids. Germline loops: CDR1 SQVTM, CDR2 ANQGSEA. Trimming took off 7 bases at V and 11 bases at J, with 20 bases between the two ends.

This clone was seen a few times. V gene TRBV19 combines with J gene TRBJ1-4, with D tentatively TRBD1 (5 bases). From germline, CDR1 is LNHDA and CDR2 SQIVND (reference sequence). V gave up 8 bases and J gave up 4 bases, with 14 bases separating them. The CDR3 is 14 amino acids. The CDR3 sequence is CASAGTGLNEKLFF. The CDR3 bases are TGTGCCAGTGCAGGGACGGGACTTAATGAAAAACTGTTTTTT.

The rearrangement links TRBV3-1 (or the pseudogene TRBV3-2) to TRBJ2-1; D perhaps matches TRBD1 (6 bases). The germline V gene encodes CDR1 LGHDT and CDR2 YNNKEL (reference sequence). CDR3 length: 10 residues. Between the trimmed V and J ends, which lost 10 bases and 9 bases, there was a span of 10 bases. CDR3 nucleotide sequence: TGTGCCATCCAGGGGCGTGAGCAGTTCTTC. Its protein is CAIQGREQFF.

In its sample, this clone is medium-sized. The rearrangement joins TRBV19 to TRBJ2-7, with a tentative D call TRBD1 (6 bases). The CDR3 is made up of 13 amino acids. The V end was cut by 5 bases, the J end by 1 base, with 9 bases between. Per the germline V gene, CDR1 is LNHDA and CDR2 is SQIVND (reference sequence). The CDR3 DNA reads as TGTGCCAGTAGTTCCGGACAGTCCTACGAGCAGTACTTC. Protein product: CASSSGQSYEQYF.

The chain links TRBV28 to TRBJ1-2; tentative D call: TRBD1 (6 bases). Germline V lookup: CDR1 MDHEN, CDR2 SYDVKM. There are 13 residues in the CDR3. V gave up 7 bases and J gave up 5 bases, with 14 bases separating them. CDR3 in amino acids: CASTDYRVYGYTF. The CDR3 DNA is TGTGCCAGCACCGATTACAGGGTTTATGGCTACACCTTC.

DNA for the CDR3: TGCGCCAGCAGCCTCCGGGACTACAACAATGAGCAGTTCTTC. It codes for CASSLRDYNNEQFF. This chain connects TRBV5-1 to TRBJ2-1, with 7 bases aligning to TRBD2. Trimming removed 4 bases from V and 5 bases from J; junction bases left unmatched: 6. The germline gives CDR1 SGHRS, CDR2 YFSETQ. This CDR3 has 14 amino acids.

The genes are TRBV2 and TRBJ2-1, with D possibly TRBD1 on 6 matching bases. Trimming pared 7 bases from V and 9 bases from J, leaving 16 bases between. Germline-derived CDR1 and CDR2 are SNHLY and FYNNEI. This CDR3 region has 13 residues. The chain's CDR3 is CASTVEGESEQFF. CDR3 coding DNA: TGTGCCAGCACAGTTGAGGGGGAGAGTGAGCAGTTCTTC.

The chain joins TRBV7-9 to TRBJ2-7; TRBD2 agrees at 10 bases. V gave up 5 bases and J gave up 6 bases; unmatched junction bases: 10. Germline-derived CDR1 and CDR2 are SEHNR and FQNEAQ (reference sequence). The CDR3 extends over 15 amino acids. In DNA form, the CDR3 reads TGTGCCAGCAGCCCCATTGGGCTAGCGGGAGTCGAGCAGTACTTC. This translates into CASSPIGLAGVEQYF.

Remarks on this clone: The junction differs from germline at one of its ends, possibly a read error. V and J are TRBV7-7 and TRBJ2-3, with D possibly matching TRBD1 (5 bases). The CDR3 length is 15 residues. Germline CDR1 and CDR2: SSHAT and FNYEAQ (reference sequence). In DNA, the CDR3 is TGTGCTAGCAGCCAAGGGGCAGCTAGCACAGATACGCAGTATTTT. Translated: CASSQGAASTDTQYF.

This chain links TRBV3-1 (or the pseudogene TRBV3-2) with TRBJ1-2; 7 nucleotides align to TRBD1. Germline V gene data show CDR1 as LGHDT and CDR2 as YNNKEL (reference sequence). V shed 5 bases and J 2 bases; nucleotides not matched to a gene: 2. The length of the CDR3 is 13 residues. In DNA form, the CDR3 reads TGTGCCAGCAGCGGGGACAGAAACTATGGCTACACCTTC. It codes for CASSGDRNYGYTF.

V is TRBV5-1 and J is TRBJ2-7, with 10 bases aligning to TRBD2. Germline V CDR1 and CDR2: SGHRS, YFSETQ. Losses at the gene ends were 4 bases for V and 1 base for J; bases not matched to a gene: 8. The CDR3 consists of 16 residues. The DNA of the CDR3 is TGCGCCAGCAGCCTGGGGACTAGCGTCTTTTCCTACGAGCAGTACTTC. It specifies CASSLGTSVFSYEQYF.

The CDR3 loop reads CASKDSINYGYTF. CDR3 coding DNA: TGTGCCAGTAAAGACAGTATTAACTATGGCTACACCTTC. J is TRBJ1-2 and V is TRBV19; TRBD1 is a possible D gene (5 bases). This CDR3 is 13 amino acids long. V was shortened by 7 bases and J by 1 base, with 10 bases between the two germline ends. Looked up from germline, CDR1 is LNHDA and CDR2 is SQIVND (reference sequence).

CDR3 bases: TGTGCCAGCAGCTTAGGGGCGGGACGGAATTTTTTCTTT. It encodes CASSLGAGRNFFF. This chain uses TRBV7-2 with TRBJ1-1, with a possible D match to TRBD1 (5 bases). CDR3 length: 13 amino acids. Trimming shortened V by 1 base and J by 13 bases, and 16 bases separated the two germline ends. Germline CDR1 and CDR2: SGHTA and FQGNSA.

This chain joins TRBV5-6 and TRBJ2-7; D may be TRBD2 (6 bases). V lost 0 bases to trimming and J lost 3 bases, with 10 bases between them. The length of the CDR3 is 14 residues. CDR1 and CDR2 from the germline V gene are SGHDT and YYEEEE. This CDR3 reads CASSLGDSVYEQYF. CDR3 DNA sequence: TGTGCCAGCAGCTTGGGGGACTCGGTCTACGAGCAGTACTTC.

The rearrangement joins TRBV5-5 to TRBJ2-7; perhaps TRBD2 as D (6 bases). The CDR3 covers 15 residues. V lost 9 bases and J 3 bases, leaving 22 bases between the germline ends. From germline, CDR1 is SGHKS and CDR2 YYEKEE (reference sequence). The CDR3 reads CATLLAPGPHYEQYF. DNA for the CDR3: TGTGCCACCCTACTAGCCCCGGGACCTCACTACGAGCAGTACTTC.

The rearrangement links TRBV7-9 to TRBJ1-4, with a tentative D call TRBD1 (6 bases). The germline V gene encodes CDR1 SEHNR and CDR2 FQNEAQ (reference sequence). The CDR3 is 16 residues long. V lost 2 bases to trimming and J lost 3 bases, with 13 bases between them. For the CDR3, the DNA is TGTGCCAGCAGCTTAAACGGGGGGCAGGCTAATGAAAAACTGTTTTTT. It is translated as CASSLNGGQANEKLFF.

The V and J genes are TRBV2 and TRBJ2-7, with TRBD2 matching over 14 bases. J was trimmed by 3 bases and V by 6 bases; bases with no gene match: 1. The CDR3 length is 14 residues. Looked up from germline, CDR1 is SNHLY and CDR2 is FYNNEI. For the CDR3, the DNA is TGTGCCAGCAGGGGGACTAGCGGGGGCTACGAGCAGTACTTC. It translates to CASRGTSGGYEQYF.